The 13 T cell receptor beta chains given below trace back to one sample, sequenced in a study of cytomegalovirus exposure and HLA in healthy donors. Primers: 60 Vbeta forward and 13 Jbeta reverse. The assay was immunoSEQ multiplex PCR, and TCRdb's table has in-frame clones only and misses some. This table holds over 70,000 clones, less than 80% found once. Sequencing used PBMCs. The receptors derive from a man aged 25 to 40 in good health and CMV-seropositive.

The rearrangement links TRBV2 to TRBJ2-3, with TRBD2 matching over 12 bases. CDR1 and CDR2 (germline): SNHLY, FYNNEI. The CDR3 loop spans 15 amino acids. Trimming took 5 bases from V and 5 from J; bases not matched to a gene: 5. CDR3 amino acids: CASSPLAGGGDTQYF. The CDR3, as DNA: TGTGCCAGCAGTCCCCTAGCGGGAGGGGGAGATACGCAGTATTTT. Combining the CDR3 with reference TRBV2 and TRBJ2-3 gives the whole variable domain EPEVTQTPSHQVTQMGQEVILRCVPISNHLYFYWYRQILGQKVEFLVSFYNNEISEKSEIFDDQFSVERPDGSNFTLKIRSTKLEDSAMYFCASSPLAGGGDTQYFGPGTRLTVL.

The chain combines TRBV2 with TRBJ2-5, with D possibly TRBD1 on 6 matching bases. The CDR3 sequence is 15 residues long. Germline values: CDR1 SNHLY, CDR2 FYNNEI. The V and J ends lost 7 bases and 5 bases respectively, with 20 bases between them. The CDR3 sequence: CASNPSGAGRETQYF. The CDR3 nucleotides read TGTGCCAGCAACCCATCAGGGGCAGGAAGGGAGACCCAGTACTTC.

V is TRBV9 and J is TRBJ2-3, with TRBD2 matching 9 bases. This CDR3 spans 16 amino acids. Germline lookup yields CDR1 SGDLS and CDR2 YYNGEE. V shed 2 bases and J 5 bases; nucleotides not matched to a gene: 9. The CDR3 nucleotides are TGTGCCAGCAGCGTTTCGGCGGGGGGGCCGAAAGATACGCAGTATTTT. This codes for CASSVSAGGPKDTQYF.

V is TRBV5-6 and J is TRBJ2-3, with TRBD2 identical over 11 bases. CDR3 length equals 18 residues. Looked up from germline, CDR1 is SGHDT and CDR2 is YYEEEE. V was pared by 6 bases and J by 1 base, with 13 bases of the junction left unmatched. CDR3 loop: CASTLRLAGLLRTDTQYF. The CDR3, as DNA: TGTGCCAGCACCCTGCGACTAGCGGGACTCCTTCGCACAGATACGCAGTATTTT.

This clone has just a few counts. This rearrangement joins TRBV6-5 to TRBJ2-7; D unclear. The CDR3 spans 13 residues. V was clipped by 4 bases and J by 4 bases, with 11 bases between them. CDR1 and CDR2 (germline): MNHEY, SVGAGI. CDR3 region: CASSSVDLYEQYF. The CDR3 DNA follows: TGTGCCAGCAGTTCGGTAGACTTGTACGAGCAGTACTTC.

This clone was counted between two and nine times. The genes are TRBV27 and TRBJ2-3; D possibly corresponds to TRBD2 (5 bases). Germline V gene data show CDR1 as MNHEY and CDR2 as SMNVEV (reference sequence). The CDR3 extends over 14 amino acids. V was shortened by 5 bases and J by 5 bases, with 14 bases between the two germline ends. In DNA form, the CDR3 reads TGTGCCAGCAGTGGCGCTAGCCTTAGAGATACGCAGTATTTT. The encoded protein is CASSGASLRDTQYF.

Written as DNA, the CDR3 is TGCGCCAGCTACTCGGGCGGGAGCACAGATACGCAGTATTTT. It specifies CASYSGGSTDTQYF. The chain recombines TRBV5-1 with TRBJ2-3; tentative D call: TRBD2 (5 bases). The V gene's germline CDR1 is SGHRS and CDR2 YFSETQ. Deletions cut 7 bases from V and 0 bases from J, with 12 bases between. The CDR3 totals 14 residues.

The CDR3 here is CASATGENYGYTF. The CDR3 bases are TGTGCCAGCGCAACAGGGGAAAACTATGGCTACACCTTC. This rearrangement joins TRBV9 to TRBJ1-2; 7 bases agree with TRBD1. CDR1 SGDLS and CDR2 YYNGEE come from the germline V gene. With V trimmed by 7 bases and J by 2 bases, 5 bases remained unmatched. CDR3 length equals 13 residues. Full variable domain (rest looked up from reference TRBV9 and TRBJ1-2): DSGVTQTPKHLITATGQRVTLRCSPRSGDLSVYWYQQSLDQGLQFLIQYYNGEERAKGNILERFSAQQFPDLHSELNLSSLELGDSALYFCASATGENYGYTFGSGTRLTVV.

This clone was picked up one time. The chain carries TRBV7-6 and TRBJ1-3, with 7 nucleotides matching TRBD1. CDR3 size: 19 residues. With V trimmed by 5 bases and J by 1 base, 17 bases remained unmatched. CDR1 and CDR2 from the germline V gene are SGHVS and FNYEAQ. The CDR3, as DNA: TGTGCCAGCAGCCCCGCCCCGCAGGGGGTTTTGAATTCTGGAAACACCATATATTTT. Protein: CASSPAPQGVLNSGNTIYF.

V usage is TRBV7-6 and J usage is TRBJ1-2; D is uncertain. The CDR3 spans 14 residues. Germline lookup yields CDR1 SGHVS and CDR2 FNYEAQ. The V gene lost 1 base and the J gene lost 7 bases, with 13 bases spanning the gap. The CDR3 nucleotides read TGTGCCAGCAGCTTAGGGGCGGGAGAGGGTGGCTACACCTTC. It specifies CASSLGAGEGGYTF.

This chain links TRBV6-5 with TRBJ2-7; TRBD1 matches at 9 bases. Looked up from germline, CDR1 is MNHEY and CDR2 is SVGAGI. Germline trimming cut 6 bases from V and 3 bases from J; bases unmatched to any gene: 6. This CDR3 contains 14 residues. CDR3 sequence (DNA): TGTGCCAGCAGGTCGGGACAGGGACTCTACGAGCAGTACTTC. Encoded protein: CASRSGQGLYEQYF.

V is TRBV7-9 and J is TRBJ2-3; a possible D gene is TRBD2 (6 bases). From germline, CDR1 is SEHNR and CDR2 FQNEAQ (reference sequence). The CDR3 is made up of 15 amino acids. V lost 3 bases, J lost 2 bases, and 12 bases lay in between. DNA for the CDR3: TGTGCCAGCAGCTTTACAAGCGGGCCCACAGATACGCAGTATTTT. Translation gives CASSFTSGPTDTQYF.

The chain carries TRBV23-1 and TRBJ2-7; 9 positions match TRBD1. TRBV23-1 is designated an ORF whose function remains uncertain. CDR3 size: 16 residues. V lost 2 bases and J lost 3; bases outside the gene matches: 8. The CDR3 spells CASSQRSGTGFYEQYF. The CDR3 nucleotides read TGCGCCAGCAGTCAACGTTCCGGGACAGGGTTCTACGAGCAGTACTTC.